This TCR beta chain was found in a study of cytomegalovirus exposure and HLA in healthy donors. Study observations and caveats: Presence/absence analyses assumed roughly uniform sequencing depth across donors. Earlier analysis found most TCR beta V segments productive about 90% or about 30% of the time. Most TCR sequences were rare, but some public TCRs occurred in many donors.

Trimming took 0 bases from V and 3 from J, leaving 17 bases between them. Germline V gene lookup returns CDR1 SEHNR and CDR2 FQNEAQ (reference sequence). This CDR3 has 17 amino acids. This PCR relied on a set of 60 Vbeta primers and 13 Jbeta primers. Sequencing used immunoSEQ multiplex PCR; TCRdb keeps in-frame clones, though not all of them. The sample yields some 130,000 clones, around four fifths seen once. Concerning this clone itself: Its antigen is unknown.

The chain uses TRBV7-9 and TRBJ1-2, with unresolved D. Material: PBMCs. This TCR came from a female donor in good health and CMV-seronegative. The CDR3 here is CASSLAPPEGTYYGYTF. The CDR3 DNA follows: TGTGCCAGCAGCTTAGCCCCCCCCGAGGGCACCTACTATGGCTACACCTTC.